These 12 T cell receptor beta chains were all obtained from the same sample, sequenced in a study of cytomegalovirus exposure and HLA in healthy donors. The PCR employed 60 Vbeta primers together with 13 Jbeta primers. Profiling relied on immunoSEQ multiplex PCR, and the TCRdb table lists in-frame clones only, not all of them. The table includes about 170,000 clones, around three quarters detected once. Material for sequencing was PBMCs. Source of these receptors: a woman aged 45-65 years in good health and CMV-seropositive.

This clone was seen more than once but under ten times. The genes are TRBV5-1 and TRBJ1-2; the D gene is possibly TRBD1 (5 bases). The V gene's germline CDR1 is SGHRS and CDR2 YFSETQ. CDR3 size: 14 residues. V dropped 0 bases and J dropped 6 bases, with 12 bases sitting between them. In DNA form, the CDR3 reads TGCGCCAGCAGCTTGGGGGGTCAGGGCAATGGCTACACCTTC. This gives the protein CASSLGGQGNGYTF.

V usage is TRBV19 and J usage is TRBJ2-5; 7 bases align to TRBD1. CDR3 length: 14 residues. V lost 5 bases and J lost 4; bases outside the gene matches: 7. From germline, CDR1 is LNHDA and CDR2 SQIVND (reference sequence). In DNA form, the CDR3 reads TGTGCCAGTAGTTACTCCGACAGGGTAGAGACCCAGTACTTC. This translates into CASSYSDRVETQYF. The full variable domain, in which reference TRBV19 and TRBJ2-5 provide the parts outside the CDR3, is DGGITQSPKYLFRKEGQNVTLSCEQNLNHDAMYWYRQDPGQGLRLIYYSQIVNDFQKGDIAEGYSVSREKKESFPLTVTSAQKNPTAFYLCASSYSDRVETQYFGPGTRLLVL.

This clone was observed a single time. The V and J genes are TRBV28 and TRBJ2-1; TRBD1 matches at 10 bases. The CDR3 loop spans 14 amino acids. J lost 7 bases, V lost 6 bases, and 6 bases had no gene match. Germline V gene sequence: CDR1 MDHEN, CDR2 SYDVKM. The chain's CDR3 is CASRRQGASNEQFF. In nucleotides, the CDR3 is TGTGCCAGCAGACGACAGGGGGCGAGTAATGAGCAGTTCTTC. The full variable domain, with the rest looked up from reference TRBV28 and TRBJ2-1, is DVKVTQSSRYLVKRTGEKVFLECVQDMDHENMFWYRQDPGLGLRLIYFSYDVKMKEKGDIPEGYSVSREKKERFSLILESASTNQTSMYLCASRRQGASNEQFFGPGTRLTVL.

Worth noting for this clone: Other DNA sequences in the same sample also yield this CDR3. This chain connects TRBV5-4 to TRBJ2-7; 13 bases are a match to TRBD2. The CDR3 runs to 15 residues. J was trimmed by 4 bases and V by 3 bases; bases with no gene match: 4. CDR1 is SGHNT, CDR2 YYREEE, per germline (reference sequence). The CDR3 sequence: CASSSRTSGGYEQYF. DNA for the CDR3: TGTGCCAGCAGCTCCCGGACTAGCGGGGGATACGAGCAGTACTTC.

The genes are TRBV6-5 and TRBJ2-1; 9 nucleotides align to TRBD2. The CDR3 contains 14 residues. CDR1 is MNHEY, CDR2 SVGAGI, per germline. V lost 2 bases to trimming and J lost 9 bases; unmatched junction nucleotides: 5. CDR3 coding DNA: TGTGCCAGCAGTTACGCTAGCGGGGTCGGTGAGCAGTTCTTC. This codes for CASSYASGVGEQFF.

A remark on this clone: The same CDR3 also results from other DNA sequences found in this sample. The genes are TRBV28 and TRBJ1-1; possible D gene TRBD1, 6 bases. V lost 8 bases and J lost 2, with 18 bases in between. The CDR3 runs to 15 residues. CDR1 and CDR2 from the germline V gene are MDHEN and SYDVKM. The CDR3 region is CASHARGALNTEAFF. The CDR3 bases are TGTGCCAGCCATGCCCGGGGGGCCCTTAACACTGAAGCTTTCTTT.

In its sample, this clone was seen a few times. V is TRBV27 and J is TRBJ2-7; TRBD2 agrees at 8 bases. The J segment lost 2 bases and the V segment lost 3 bases, leaving 21 bases of the junction unmatched. The CDR3 has 20 amino acids. CDR1 and CDR2 from the germline V gene are MNHEY and SMNVEV (reference sequence). This chain's CDR3 is CASSLMLPVLAGGKTYEQYF. The CDR3 DNA sequence: TGTGCCAGCAGTTTGATGCTCCCTGTTCTGGCGGGAGGTAAAACCTACGAGCAGTACTTC.

This sequence joins TRBV27 and TRBJ1-1, with D possibly TRBD1 on 5 matching bases. Germline values: CDR1 MNHEY, CDR2 SMNVEV (reference sequence). The CDR3 is 14 residues long. Trimming took 7 bases from V and 5 from J, leaving 17 bases between them. The DNA of the CDR3 is TGTGCCAGCACCCCGGGGGGTCAACGGACTGAAGCTTTCTTT. It codes for CASTPGGQRTEAFF.

V gene TRBV30 combines with J gene TRBJ1-4; a possible D gene is TRBD1 (5 bases). V lost 3 bases and J lost 5, with 16 bases in between. The CDR3 contains 15 residues. Germline V gene lookup returns CDR1 GTSNPN and CDR2 SVGIG (reference sequence). The CDR3 DNA follows: TGTGCCTGGAGAGAGTATGACAGCTGGAATGAAAAACTGTTTTTT. Translation: CAWREYDSWNEKLFF.

V usage is TRBV4-3 and J usage is TRBJ1-4, with TRBD1 identical over 8 bases. With 4 bases clipped from V and 13 bases from J, the junction kept 17 bases outside the gene matches. This CDR3 comprises 16 residues. Germline V lookup: CDR1 LGHNA, CDR2 YSLEER. The chain's CDR3 is CASSPFGQGALSRLFF. The CDR3 region has the DNA TGCGCCAGCAGCCCCTTTGGGCAGGGGGCCTTGAGCAGACTGTTTTTT.

This chain connects TRBV28 to TRBJ1-5; the D gene is possibly TRBD1 (6 bases). Germline CDR1 is MDHEN and CDR2 is SYDVKM. The germline V and J ends were trimmed by 6 bases and 1 base, with 10 bases remaining between them. The CDR3 is 14 amino acids. The CDR3: CASRNGQSNQPQHF. Here the CDR3 DNA reads TGTGCCAGCAGAAATGGACAGAGCAATCAGCCCCAGCATTTT.

The chain links TRBV7-2 to TRBJ2-7; 9 bases fit TRBD1. Losses at the gene ends were 5 bases for V and 2 bases for J; bases not matched to a gene: 1. The CDR3 loop spans 13 amino acids. Looked up from germline, CDR1 is SGHTA and CDR2 is FQGNSA. DNA for the CDR3: TGTGCCAGCAGCCGGACAGGGGCCTACGAGCAGTACTTC. Its translation is CASSRTGAYEQYF. Full variable domain (missing parts from reference TRBV7-2 and TRBJ2-7): GAGVSQSPSNKVTEKGKDVELRCDPISGHTALYWYRQSLGQGLEFLIYFQGNSAPDKSGLPSDRFSAERTGGSVSTLTIQRTQQEDSAVYLCASSRTGAYEQYFGPGTRLTVT.